What follows are 17 T cell receptor beta chains derived from one specimen sequenced in a study of T cell clones after liver transplantation. Method: immunoSEQ multiplex PCR; TCRdb's copy keeps in-frame clones and lacks some. The sample yields 45,000 to 60,000 clones, less than 90% seen once. This specimen was CD8+ T cells from blood, taken 12 months after liver transplant. Every receptor here comes from a human patient who received a liver transplant. The graft donor may have contributed some T cells.

V usage is TRBV29-1 and J usage is TRBJ2-3, with a weak D call TRBD1 (6 bases). Trimming pared 0 bases from V and 5 bases from J, leaving 12 bases between. The CDR3 covers 14 residues. CDR1 and CDR2 from the germline V gene are SQVTM and ANQGSEA. The chain's CDR3 is CSVEEGRGQDTQYF. The CDR3 coding sequence is TGCAGCGTTGAAGAAGGCAGGGGCCAAGATACGCAGTATTTT.

This clone appeared once. The gene calls are TRBV5-1 and TRBJ2-7, with D possibly called TRBD1 or TRBD2 (6 bases each). The germline V and J ends were trimmed by 3 bases and 3 bases, with 16 bases remaining between them. The CDR3 consists of 15 residues. Germline values: CDR1 SGHRS, CDR2 YFSETQ. As DNA, the CDR3 is TGCGCCAGCAGCTCCGAGGGGGGACCCCGCTACGAGCAGTACTTC. It codes for CASSSEGGPRYEQYF.

The J gene is TRBJ2-1, the V gene TRBV5-4; 14 bases match TRBD2. CDR3 size: 15 residues. Germline V gene data show CDR1 as SGHNT and CDR2 as YYREEE (reference sequence). V lost 4 bases and J lost 8; bases outside the gene matches: 5. The CDR3 region has the DNA TGTGCCAGCAGCCCCGGGACTAGCGGGAGCGATGAGCAGTTCTTC. Residues: CASSPGTSGSDEQFF.

This clone was seen once. The genes are TRBV5-6 and TRBJ1-1, with a possible D match to TRBD1 (5 bases). V shed 0 bases and J shed 3 bases, with 6 bases lying between them. This CDR3 is built from 13 residues. The germline V gene has CDR1 SGHDT and CDR2 YYEEEE. This CDR3 is CASSLVGDTEAFF. CDR3 DNA: TGTGCCAGCAGCTTGGTGGGGGACACTGAAGCTTTCTTT.

This chain links TRBV27 with TRBJ1-2; D call uncertain. Trimming shortened V by 6 bases and J by 2 bases, and 10 bases separated the two germline ends. The CDR3 totals 13 residues. CDR1 is MNHEY and CDR2 is SMNVEV in the germline V gene (reference sequence). For the CDR3, the DNA is TGTGCCAGCAGCCAGAGATCAAACTATGGCTACACCTTC. It is translated as CASSQRSNYGYTF.

The chain has TRBV7-9 and TRBJ1-4, with D unresolved. V was cut by 1 base and J by 8 bases, with 14 bases left in between. CDR3 length equals 15 residues. In germline, CDR1 is SEHNR, CDR2 FQNEAQ (reference sequence). The CDR3 sequence is CASSLGFGEEEKLFF. For the CDR3, the DNA is TGTGCCAGCAGCTTAGGTTTCGGGGAGGAGGAAAAACTGTTTTTT.

The V and J genes are TRBV27 and TRBJ1-1; 8 bases fit TRBD1. Looked up from germline, CDR1 is MNHEY and CDR2 is SMNVEV (reference sequence). The ends lost 5 bases at V and 0 bases at J; junction bases unmatched: 5. The CDR3 has 15 amino acids. For the CDR3, the DNA is TGTGCCAGCAGTCGCCGACAGGGGCTGAACACTGAAGCTTTCTTT. Protein product: CASSRRQGLNTEAFF.

This chain links TRBV11-3 with TRBJ2-2, with D unresolved. The CDR3 runs 12 residues. The V end was cut by 5 bases, the J end by 4 bases, with 5 bases between. Per the germline V gene, CDR1 is SGHNT and CDR2 is YENEEA. In nucleotides, the CDR3 is TGTGCCAGCAGCCCATTCACCGGGGAGCTGTTTTTT. It encodes CASSPFTGELFF. The complete variable domain, with remaining parts taken from reference TRBV11-3 and TRBJ2-2, reads EAGVVQSPRYKIIEKKQPVAFWCNPISGHNTLYWYLQNLGQGPELLIRYENEEAVDDSQLPKDRFSAERLKGVDSTLKIQPAELGDSAVYLCASSPFTGELFFGEGSRLTVL.

The rearrangement joins TRBV11-3 to TRBJ2-1; no clear D. CDR1 is SGHNT and CDR2 is YENEEA in the germline V gene. CDR3 length equals 13 residues. Trimming took off 5 bases at V and 5 bases at J, with 10 bases between the two ends. The CDR3 DNA follows: TGTGCCAGCAGCGGTCCTCCGAACAATGAGCAGTTCTTC. Translation: CASSGPPNNEQFF.

The V call is TRBV6-6, the J call TRBJ2-7; perhaps TRBD2 as D (6 bases). V was pared by 8 bases and J by 7 bases, with 18 bases between. The germline V gene has CDR1 MNHNY and CDR2 SVGAGI (reference sequence). The CDR3 is 13 amino acids. The CDR3 loop is CASQEGPPGEQYF. CDR3 nucleotide sequence: TGTGCCAGCCAGGAGGGGCCCCCCGGTGAGCAGTACTTC.

This clone was counted only a few times. The chain uses TRBV19 and TRBJ2-4, with D unresolved. Germline V gene lookup returns CDR1 LNHDA and CDR2 SQIVND (reference sequence). The length of the CDR3 is 14 residues. The V end lost 1 base, the J end lost 0 bases, and 4 bases lay between the germline ends. In DNA form, the CDR3 reads TGTGCCAGTAGTATAGGGTTAGCCAAAAACATTCAGTACTTC. The encoded protein is CASSIGLAKNIQYF.

V usage is TRBV27 and J usage is TRBJ2-2; D gene ambiguous. Trimming cost V 3 bases and J 4 bases, with 18 bases left between them. The CDR3 sequence is 17 residues long. Germline values: CDR1 MNHEY, CDR2 SMNVEV (reference sequence). The CDR3 protein is CASSFITVGPATGELFF. DNA of the CDR3: TGTGCCAGCAGTTTTATTACCGTAGGCCCAGCCACCGGGGAGCTGTTTTTT.

This chain uses TRBV9 with TRBJ2-3; 10 bases fit TRBD2. Trimming cost V 0 bases and J 1 base; bases outside gene matches: 8. Germline V gene data show CDR1 as SGDLS and CDR2 as YYNGEE. The CDR3 loop spans 18 amino acids. The CDR3 coding sequence is TGTGCCAGCAGCGTAGCTTTAGCGGGAGGAGGGGGCACAGATACGCAGTATTTT. Encoded protein: CASSVALAGGGGTDTQYF.

This clone was recorded only once. V is TRBV9 and J is TRBJ2-7, with 10 bases lining up with TRBD1. The germline V gene encodes CDR1 SGDLS and CDR2 YYNGEE. Trimming removed 3 bases from V and 6 bases from J; junction bases left unmatched: 15. The CDR3 contains 17 residues. CDR3 protein: CASSASHSPGQGLEQYF. As DNA, the CDR3 is TGTGCCAGCAGCGCCTCTCATAGTCCGGGACAGGGGCTCGAGCAGTACTTC.

The chain couples TRBV27 to TRBJ2-1; unclear D gene. V lost 3 bases and J 4 bases, leaving 4 bases between the germline ends. The germline CDR1 and CDR2 sequences are MNHEY and SMNVEV (reference sequence). The CDR3 is made up of 12 amino acids. CDR3 DNA: TGTGCCAGCAGTTTGGGTTACAATGAGCAGTTCTTC. Residues: CASSLGYNEQFF.

This clone has just one count. The chain is built from TRBV28 and TRBJ2-5; the D gene is possibly TRBD1 (7 bases). The length of the CDR3 is 14 residues. Germline CDR1 reads MDHEN; CDR2 reads SYDVKM. Trimming stripped 7 bases from V and 4 bases from J, with 16 bases between. CDR3: CASIGGGGRETQYF. As DNA, the CDR3 is TGTGCCAGCATCGGAGGGGGCGGCCGAGAGACCCAGTACTTC.

The rearrangement links TRBV19 to TRBJ1-1; D unclear. Germline V lookup: CDR1 LNHDA, CDR2 SQIVND (reference sequence). The CDR3 is 12 residues long. The ends were cut back, 8 bases at V and 5 bases at J, with 12 bases in the middle. The CDR3 sequence is CASSLGRTEAFF. The CDR3, as DNA: TGTGCCAGTTCTTTGGGGAGGACTGAAGCTTTCTTT. The full variable domain, rest sourced from reference TRBV19 and TRBJ1-1, is DGGITQSPKYLFRKEGQNVTLSCEQNLNHDAMYWYRQDPGQGLRLIYYSQIVNDFQKGDIAEGYSVSREKKESFPLTVTSAQKNPTAFYLCASSLGRTEAFFGQGTRLTVV.